These 24 T cell receptor beta chains were sequenced from one sample in a study of shared clonotypes between healthy human individuals. Clones were sequenced by immunoSEQ multiplex PCR, and TCRdb holds only the in-frame ones, with some missing. This table holds about 680,000 clones, about 91% found once. Only CD45RO-negative cells positively selected for CCR7 counted as naive CD8 cells, so terminally differentiated effector memory CD45RA+ cells were excluded. The material sequenced was naive CD8+ T cells sorted from blood. Receptors were obtained from a man aged 25-45 years in good health.

A word on this clone: Other DNA sequences from this sample encode an identical CDR3 as well. The CDR3 sequence is CASSLRDYNEQFF. The CDR3 DNA reads as TGTGCCAGCAGTTTGCGGGACTACAATGAGCAGTTCTTC. This rearrangement joins TRBV28 to TRBJ2-1; D perhaps matches TRBD2 (6 bases). The V end lost 3 bases, the J end lost 3 bases, and 6 bases lay between the germline ends. The CDR3 runs 13 residues. Germline-derived CDR1 and CDR2 are MDHEN and SYDVKM.

V gene TRBV14 combines with J gene TRBJ1-2; maybe TRBD1 (5 bases). The V end was cut by 2 bases, the J end by 5 bases, with 15 bases between. Germline CDR1 and CDR2: SGHDN and FVKESK. This CDR3 has 15 residues. The CDR3 DNA follows: TGTGCCAGCAGCCAAACCCGGGAAGGGGAGTATGGCTACACCTTC. Its protein is CASSQTREGEYGYTF.

The V call is TRBV18, the J call TRBJ2-7; 9 bases line up with TRBD2. The CDR3 is 15 amino acids. The trim removed 6 bases at V and 3 bases at J, leaving 9 bases unmatched. Germline assignment: CDR1 KGHSH and CDR2 LQKENI. CDR3 residues: CASSNPPSGDYEQYF. CDR3 DNA sequence: TGTGCCAGCTCCAACCCTCCTAGCGGGGACTACGAGCAGTACTTC.

The chain links TRBV7-9 to TRBJ2-7, with 7 bases that match TRBD2. Trimming at V came to 5 bases and at J to 0 bases, leaving 10 bases not matched to a gene. The V gene's germline CDR1 is SEHNR and CDR2 FQNEAQ (reference sequence). This CDR3 has 16 amino acids. The CDR3 sequence is CASSILRGVSSYEQYF. CDR3 bases: TGTGCCAGCAGCATCCTACGGGGGGTAAGCTCCTACGAGCAGTACTTC.

This chain links TRBV7-8 with TRBJ1-2; possibly TRBD1 for D (5 bases). The V gene lost 2 bases and the J gene lost 0 bases, with 13 bases spanning the gap. The CDR3 extends over 16 amino acids. CDR1 is SGHVS, CDR2 FQNEAQ, per germline. CDR3 amino acids: CASSLLWGDTNYGYTF. The CDR3 region has the DNA TGTGCCAGCAGCTTACTTTGGGGCGATACTAACTATGGCTACACCTTC.

J is TRBJ2-2 and V is TRBV28; the match to TRBD2 covers 9 bases. The CDR3 covers 17 residues. V trimming: 5 bases; J trimming: 3 bases; junction bases outside the gene matches: 10. Germline-derived CDR1 and CDR2 are MDHEN and SYDVKM. The CDR3 loop reads CASSPPRREGYTGELFF. The CDR3 DNA is TGTGCCAGCAGTCCCCCCAGGCGGGAGGGGTACACCGGGGAGCTGTTTTTT.

The chain joins TRBV7-9 to TRBJ2-4; 9 bases line up with TRBD1. CDR3 length: 16 residues. Germline V gene lookup returns CDR1 SEHNR and CDR2 FQNEAQ (reference sequence). Germline trimming cut 5 bases from V and 0 bases from J; bases unmatched to any gene: 5. CDR3 loop: CASSPPTGGAKNIQYF. CDR3 nucleotide sequence: TGTGCCAGCAGCCCCCCGACAGGGGGAGCCAAAAACATTCAGTACTTC.

The CDR3 loop is CASSRGAGTGELFF. Here the CDR3 DNA reads TGTGCCAGCAGCAGGGGCGCAGGCACCGGGGAGCTGTTTTTT. The chain recombines TRBV5-6 with TRBJ2-2, with TRBD1 as a possible D gene (5 bases). In germline, CDR1 is SGHDT, CDR2 YYEEEE. The V and J ends lost 4 bases and 4 bases respectively, with 11 bases between them. The CDR3 runs to 14 residues. Using reference TRBV5-6 and TRBJ2-2 for the parts outside the CDR3, the full variable domain is DAGVTQSPTHLIKTRGQQVTLRCSPKSGHDTVSWYQQALGQGPQFIFQYYEEEERQRGNFPDRFSGHQFPNYSSELNVNALLLGDSALYLCASSRGAGTGELFFGEGSRLTVL.

This clone was seen once. This rearrangement joins TRBV4-1 to TRBJ2-3; D remains unclear. Germline CDR1 and CDR2: MGHRA and YSYEKL. This CDR3 contains 14 residues. V was clipped by 0 bases and J by 0 bases, with 4 bases between them. Here the CDR3 DNA reads TGCGCCAGCAGCCAAGATTCTAGCACAGATACGCAGTATTTT. Its protein is CASSQDSSTDTQYF.

The table lists this clone with a count of one. V is TRBV28 and J is TRBJ2-6; 8 nucleotides line up with TRBD1. V trimming: 0 bases; J trimming: 0 bases; junction bases outside the gene matches: 10. The CDR3 consists of 20 residues. CDR1 and CDR2 from the germline V gene are MDHEN and SYDVKM. The CDR3 spells CASSLWQGASRGSGANVLTF. The CDR3 region has the DNA TGTGCCAGCAGTTTATGGCAGGGGGCCTCTAGGGGCTCTGGGGCCAACGTCCTGACTTTC.

This CDR3 reads CASSLADSSYEQYF. As DNA, the CDR3 is TGTGCCAGCAGCCTAGCCGACTCGTCCTACGAGCAGTACTTC. The chain joins TRBV14 to TRBJ2-7; unclear D gene. Germline CDR1 SGHDN, CDR2 FVKESK. The CDR3 is 14 amino acids. V was pared by 4 bases and J by 1 base, with 11 bases between.

The rearrangement joins TRBV14 to TRBJ2-3; 8 bases map to TRBD2. The germline CDR1 and CDR2 sequences are SGHDN and FVKESK. The V gene end was trimmed by 1 base and the J gene end by 0 bases; junction bases not matched to a gene: 0. The CDR3 contains 15 residues. The CDR3 spells CASSQVAGSTDTQYF. The CDR3, as DNA: TGTGCCAGCAGCCAAGTAGCGGGAAGCACAGATACGCAGTATTTT.

The J gene is TRBJ2-1, the V gene TRBV4-1; D remains unclear. There are 13 residues in the CDR3. The germline V gene has CDR1 MGHRA and CDR2 YSYEKL. V lost 0 bases and J lost 10, with 10 bases in between. The CDR3 nucleotides are TGCGCCAGCAGCCAAGATGCCCGGTCGGAGCAGTTCTTC. Amino acids: CASSQDARSEQFF.

This chain joins TRBV5-1 and TRBJ2-3, with TRBD1 matching over 8 bases. V shed 4 bases, J shed 0 bases, and the junction held 7 bases outside the gene matches. The CDR3 has 16 residues. Germline CDR1 SGHRS, CDR2 YFSETQ. The CDR3 loop is CASSPYGQGSTDTQYF. The CDR3 DNA reads TGCGCCAGCAGCCCCTATGGACAGGGCAGCACAGATACGCAGTATTTT.

This clone appeared once. The chain links TRBV7-6 to TRBJ2-2, with a weak D call TRBD2 (6 bases). With 5 bases removed from V and 7 bases from J, the gap between germline ends came to 23 bases. Looked up from germline, CDR1 is SGHVS and CDR2 is FNYEAQ. CDR3 length equals 17 residues. The CDR3 spells CASSAPGLTNTGGELFF. Written as DNA, the CDR3 is TGTGCCAGCAGCGCGCCGGGACTGACAAATACGGGCGGGGAGCTGTTTTTT.

The chain joins TRBV12-5 to TRBJ2-2; weak D call: TRBD2 (5 bases). The CDR3 has 13 amino acids. The germline CDR1 and CDR2 sequences are LGHNT and FRNRAP. Trimming pared 7 bases from V and 6 bases from J, leaving 12 bases between. CDR3 sequence: CASAPPGAGELFF. In DNA form, the CDR3 reads TGTGCTAGTGCCCCCCCCGGGGCCGGGGAGCTGTTTTTT.

V and J are TRBV19 and TRBJ2-7; possible D gene TRBD1, 6 bases. The germline gives CDR1 LNHDA, CDR2 SQIVND (reference sequence). This CDR3 has 14 residues. Deletions cut 5 bases from V and 4 bases from J, with 15 bases between. CDR3 sequence: CASSVRQGRYEQYF. CDR3 bases: TGTGCCAGTAGTGTGCGGCAGGGGCGGTACGAGCAGTACTTC.

The chain combines TRBV7-9 with TRBJ2-1, with TRBD2 identical over 7 bases. V shed 5 bases, J shed 6 bases, and the junction held 4 bases outside the gene matches. The CDR3 is 13 residues long. Looked up from germline, CDR1 is SEHNR and CDR2 is FQNEAQ (reference sequence). The CDR3 reads CASSPPGGNEQFF. In DNA, the CDR3 is TGTGCCAGCAGCCCTCCGGGGGGCAATGAGCAGTTCTTC.

The chain carries TRBV5-6 and TRBJ1-1; 8 bases match TRBD1. V lost 0 bases to trimming and J lost 12 bases; unmatched junction nucleotides: 10. The germline V gene has CDR1 SGHDT and CDR2 YYEEEE. The CDR3 loop spans 14 amino acids. The CDR3 DNA reads TGTGCCAGCAGCTTGGTTGGGGCAGGGGGCGAAACTTTCTTT. Protein sequence: CASSLVGAGGETFF.

The V call is TRBV7-2, the J call TRBJ2-5; 7 bases match TRBD1. CDR1 is SGHTA, CDR2 FQGNSA, per germline. The CDR3 runs to 15 residues. J gave up 0 bases and V 5 bases, and 6 bases lay outside the gene matches. As DNA, the CDR3 is TGTGCCAGCAGCACGGGACAGATGTACCAAGAGACCCAGTACTTC. It encodes CASSTGQMYQETQYF.

The chain is built from TRBV6-5 and TRBJ2-7; 7 nucleotides align to TRBD1. Germline V CDR1 and CDR2: MNHEY, SVGAGI. This CDR3 contains 14 residues. J was trimmed by 0 bases and V by 6 bases; bases with no gene match: 5. The CDR3 DNA reads as TGTGCCAGCAGATCGACAGGGAGCTCCTACGAGCAGTACTTC. This codes for CASRSTGSSYEQYF.

The chain is built from TRBV7-9 and TRBJ2-1; D is undetermined. The CDR3 spans 16 residues. CDR1 is SEHNR and CDR2 is FQNEAQ in the germline V gene (reference sequence). Trimming stripped 4 bases from V and 4 bases from J, with 17 bases between. The CDR3 loop reads CASSSPTANFYNEQFF. The CDR3 DNA sequence: TGTGCCAGCAGCTCTCCGACGGCGAACTTTTACAATGAGCAGTTCTTC.

In its sample, this clone was seen once. The CDR3 sequence is CSVSQAGYTDTQYF. In nucleotides, the CDR3 is TGCAGCGTATCACAAGCGGGCTACACAGATACGCAGTATTTT. This sequence joins TRBV29-1 and TRBJ2-3; perhaps TRBD2 as D (6 bases). V lost 6 bases and J lost 2, with 15 bases in between. CDR1 and CDR2 from the germline V gene are SQVTM and ANQGSEA. The CDR3 sequence is 14 residues long.

This chain uses TRBV28 with TRBJ2-3; TRBD2 might be the D (6 bases). V was clipped by 6 bases and J by 2 bases, with 18 bases between them. CDR1 is MDHEN, CDR2 SYDVKM, per germline. The CDR3 loop spans 16 amino acids. CDR3 in DNA: TGTGCCAGCAGCTTTCCTATAGCGGAAGACACAGATACGCAGTATTTT. Translated: CASSFPIAEDTDTQYF.